Each of the 20 T cell receptor beta chains below was sequenced from the same sample in a study of blood T cells in healthy people across ages. Combining a sample-barcoded 5' primer with a J-beta primer mix, a second PCR ran for roughly 7 to 12 cycles. TCRdb used MiXCR to reprocess the 5' RACE reads, holding one entry per CDR3 protein. The table records over a million distinct CDR3 sequences, 45% of them present only once. Sequenced material: blood. These receptors were obtained from a woman aged 55-69 years in good health.

The table lists this clonotype with a few counts. This chain's CDR3 is CASSEMMTGEEFF. The CDR3 region has the DNA TGTGCCAGCAGTGAAATGATGACAGGGGAGGAGTTCTTC. The chain combines TRBV2 with TRBJ2-1, with 8 nucleotides matching TRBD1. Looked up from germline, CDR1 is SNHLY and CDR2 is FYNNEI. This CDR3 contains 13 residues. The J segment lost 14 bases and the V segment lost 2 bases, leaving 8 bases of the junction unmatched.

The rearrangement links TRBV7-8 to TRBJ2-5; 9 bases align to TRBD2. After removal of 5 bases from V and 1 base from J, the junction contained 8 bases not matched to a gene. Germline values: CDR1 SGHVS, CDR2 FQNEAQ. The CDR3 spans 16 residues. In DNA form, the CDR3 reads TGTGCCAGCAGCCCGCGGACTAGCGTAGGCCAAGAGACCCAGTACTTC. This translates into CASSPRTSVGQETQYF. Based on the CDR3 plus reference TRBV7-8 and TRBJ2-5, the full variable domain is GAGVSQSPRYKVAKRGQDVALRCDPISGHVSLFWYQQALGQGPEFLTYFQNEAQLDKSGLPSDRFFAERPEGSVSTLKIQRTQQEDSAVYLCASSPRTSVGQETQYFGPGTRLLVL.

The rearrangement joins TRBV25-1 to TRBJ2-3, with D possibly being TRBD2 (5 bases). There are 18 residues in the CDR3. Trimming shortened V by 2 bases and J by 6 bases, and 24 bases separated the two germline ends. Germline lookup yields CDR1 MGHDK and CDR2 SYGVNS. The CDR3 sequence: CASSEQSSGIVSMDTQYF. Here the CDR3 DNA reads TGTGCCAGCAGTGAACAGTCCTCCGGGATAGTGTCAATGGATACGCAGTATTTT. The full variable domain, its missing parts supplied by reference TRBV25-1 and TRBJ2-3, is EADIYQTPRYLVIGTGKKITLECSQTMGHDKMYWYQQDPGMELHLIHYSYGVNSTEKGDLSSESTVSRIRTEHFPLTLESARPSHTSQYLCASSEQSSGIVSMDTQYFGPGTRLTVL.

V gene TRBV29-1 combines with J gene TRBJ1-1; D is ambiguous. This CDR3 region has 11 residues. V shed 5 bases and J shed 3 bases, with 7 bases lying between them. In germline, CDR1 is SQVTM, CDR2 ANQGSEA. The CDR3 sequence: CSVPSDTEAFF. In DNA, the CDR3 is TGCAGCGTTCCCTCGGACACTGAAGCTTTCTTT.

This clonotype has only a few counts. The gene calls are TRBV15 and TRBJ2-7; 12 bases are shared with TRBD2. This CDR3 has 15 amino acids. CDR1 and CDR2 from the germline V gene are LNHNV and YYDKDF (reference sequence). J lost 5 bases, V lost 0 bases, and 2 bases had no gene match. Written as DNA, the CDR3 is TGTGCCACCAGCAGAGACCTAGCGGGAGGGGACGAGCAGTACTTC. Translation: CATSRDLAGGDEQYF.

The table lists this clonotype with a count of one. The rearrangement uses TRBV7-4 and TRBJ2-5; 7 positions agree with TRBD1. J was trimmed by 3 bases and V by 5 bases; bases with no gene match: 9. CDR1 SGHVT and CDR2 SQSDAQ come from the germline V gene. The CDR3 spans 15 residues. The CDR3 loop reads CASSRTGQNEETQYF. The DNA of the CDR3 is TGTGCCAGCAGCCGGACGGGACAGAACGAAGAGACCCAGTACTTC.

The table lists this clonotype with many counts. A junction end diverges from the germline sequence, so it may reflect a read error. The rearrangement links TRBV5-1 to TRBJ2-7; D unresolved. The germline V gene has CDR1 SGHRS and CDR2 YFSETQ. The CDR3 is 13 residues long. CDR3 nucleotides: TGCGCCAGCAGGTTGGACGGCTCCTACGAGCAGTACTTC. Translation gives CASRLDGSYEQYF.

The chain couples TRBV6-6 to TRBJ2-3, with 7 bases that match TRBD2. This CDR3 is 14 amino acids long. Germline CDR1 reads MNHNY; CDR2 reads SVGAGI (reference sequence). V shed 0 bases and J 7 bases; nucleotides not matched to a gene: 4. CDR3 amino acids: CASSYSASGNTQYF. As DNA, the CDR3 is TGTGCCAGCAGTTACTCGGCTAGCGGCAATACGCAGTATTTT.

Notes on this clonotype: At one end the junction does not follow the germline gene, possibly because of a read error. The J gene is TRBJ1-5, the V gene TRBV6-1, with D maybe TRBD1 (6 bases). Germline V gene lookup returns CDR1 MNHNS and CDR2 SASEGT. The CDR3 consists of 14 residues. The CDR3 is CAGSADSSNQPQHF. In DNA form, the CDR3 reads TGTGCCGGCAGTGCGGACAGTAGCAATCAGCCCCAGCATTTT.

The V and J genes are TRBV12-3 or TRBV12-4 and TRBJ2-2; D perhaps matches TRBD1 (6 bases). The CDR3 runs to 13 residues. V was cut by 7 bases and J by 10 bases, with 16 bases left in between. The CDR3 DNA sequence: TGTGCCAGCACCAAAAACCCAGGGGAGGAGCTGTTTTTT. Amino acids: CASTKNPGEELFF.

This chain connects TRBV27 to TRBJ2-7, with a possible D match to TRBD1 (6 bases). Trimming cost V 6 bases and J 10 bases, with 22 bases left between them. Germline CDR1 MNHEY, CDR2 SMNVEV (reference sequence). The CDR3 length is 14 residues. The CDR3 here is CASRFTGKGKTQYF. CDR3 DNA: TGTGCCAGCAGATTTACAGGGAAGGGGAAGACTCAGTACTTC.

The CDR3 coding sequence is TGCAGTGCTGGTCTTGGGAGCGGAGAGACCCAGTACTTC. Translation: CSAGLGSGETQYF. The rearrangement joins TRBV20-1 to TRBJ2-5; perhaps TRBD2 as D (5 bases). CDR1 and CDR2 from the germline V gene are DFQATT and SNEGSKA (reference sequence). The CDR3 sequence is 13 residues long. V was pared by 5 bases and J by 4 bases, with 14 bases between.

The rearrangement uses TRBV12-3 or TRBV12-4 and TRBJ1-4, with D unclear. The CDR3 length is 14 residues. V dropped 5 bases and J dropped 8 bases, with 15 bases sitting between them. This CDR3 is CASSLVPIPEKLFF. CDR3 DNA: TGTGCCAGCAGTCTAGTGCCCATTCCAGAAAAACTGTTTTTT.

This rearrangement joins TRBV28 to TRBJ1-6; D unresolved. The CDR3 length is 13 residues. Germline loops: CDR1 MDHEN, CDR2 SYDVKM. Trimming pared 3 bases from V and 10 bases from J, leaving 10 bases between. The CDR3 is CASSFGRRSPLHF. CDR3 nucleotide sequence: TGTGCCAGCAGTTTCGGCCGGCGGTCACCCCTCCACTTT.

This clonotype was counted ten times or more. With a much larger clone just one base away, this may be a read error. CDR3 sequence: CASSFRETGEQYF. The CDR3, as DNA: TGTGCCAGCAGCTTTAGGGAGACAGGTGAGCAGTACTTC. The genes are TRBV7-2 and TRBJ2-5, with D possibly being TRBD1 (6 bases). V lost 3 bases and J 11 bases, leaving 16 bases between the germline ends. The CDR3 extends over 13 amino acids. Germline V gives CDR1 SGHTA, CDR2 FQGNSA.

Only a few counts were recorded for this clonotype. J is TRBJ2-3 and V is TRBV5-1; D uncertain. Germline V CDR1 and CDR2: SGHRS, YFSETQ. This CDR3 has 15 amino acids. V lost 0 bases and J lost 0, with 8 bases in between. Here the CDR3 reads CASSLARLSTDTQYF. CDR3 nucleotides: TGCGCCAGCAGCTTGGCCAGGCTTAGCACAGATACGCAGTATTTT.

This rearrangement joins TRBV6-6 to TRBJ2-3; D may match TRBD1 or TRBD2 (5 bases each). The CDR3 length is 16 residues. With 5 bases removed from V and 0 bases from J, the gap between germline ends came to 15 bases. CDR1 is MNHNY, CDR2 SVGAGI, per germline (reference sequence). CDR3 sequence: CASSPQPGPSTDTQYF. In nucleotides, the CDR3 is TGTGCCAGCAGTCCCCAACCGGGACCAAGCACAGATACGCAGTATTTT.

The chain carries TRBV3-1 and TRBJ2-7; no clear D. The germline V gene has CDR1 LGHDT and CDR2 YNNKEL (reference sequence). V lost 0 bases and J 12 bases, leaving 18 bases between the germline ends. CDR3 length: 14 residues. CDR3 region: CASSQDTALSRRYF. The CDR3 DNA reads TGTGCCAGCAGCCAAGATACCGCGTTATCGAGGCGGTACTTC.

The CDR3 DNA reads TGTGCTAGTGGACTAGCGGGAGGGGACTATGAGCAGTTCTTC. It specifies CASGLAGGDYEQFF. The chain links TRBV12-5 to TRBJ2-1, with 13 bases identical to TRBD2. The CDR3 extends over 14 amino acids. The V segment lost 6 bases and the J segment 8 bases; nucleotides outside the gene matches: 4. Germline V gives CDR1 LGHNT, CDR2 FRNRAP.

This clonotype appeared a few times. The rearrangement joins TRBV6-1 to TRBJ2-7; D gene uncertain. V lost 2 bases and J 6 bases, leaving 14 bases between the germline ends. The CDR3 totals 14 residues. Germline assignment: CDR1 MNHNS and CDR2 SASEGT. CDR3 nucleotides: TGTGCCAGCAGTGAACCGTTGGCGGCATCCGAGCAGTACTTC. This codes for CASSEPLAASEQYF.